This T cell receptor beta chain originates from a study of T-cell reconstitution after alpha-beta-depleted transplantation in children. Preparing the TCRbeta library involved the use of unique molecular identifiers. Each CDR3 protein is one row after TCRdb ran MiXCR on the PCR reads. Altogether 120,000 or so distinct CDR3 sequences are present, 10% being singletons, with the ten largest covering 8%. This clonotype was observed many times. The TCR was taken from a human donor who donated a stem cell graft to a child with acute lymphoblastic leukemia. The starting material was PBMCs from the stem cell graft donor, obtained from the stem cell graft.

The CDR3: CASSPGGSGNTIYF. The CDR3 region has the DNA TGTGCCAGCAGTCCAGGGGGGTCTGGAAACACCATATATTTT. The chain combines TRBV12-3 or TRBV12-4 with TRBJ1-3; 7 positions match TRBD1. There are 14 residues in the CDR3. The trim removed 5 bases at V and 1 base at J, leaving 2 bases unmatched.